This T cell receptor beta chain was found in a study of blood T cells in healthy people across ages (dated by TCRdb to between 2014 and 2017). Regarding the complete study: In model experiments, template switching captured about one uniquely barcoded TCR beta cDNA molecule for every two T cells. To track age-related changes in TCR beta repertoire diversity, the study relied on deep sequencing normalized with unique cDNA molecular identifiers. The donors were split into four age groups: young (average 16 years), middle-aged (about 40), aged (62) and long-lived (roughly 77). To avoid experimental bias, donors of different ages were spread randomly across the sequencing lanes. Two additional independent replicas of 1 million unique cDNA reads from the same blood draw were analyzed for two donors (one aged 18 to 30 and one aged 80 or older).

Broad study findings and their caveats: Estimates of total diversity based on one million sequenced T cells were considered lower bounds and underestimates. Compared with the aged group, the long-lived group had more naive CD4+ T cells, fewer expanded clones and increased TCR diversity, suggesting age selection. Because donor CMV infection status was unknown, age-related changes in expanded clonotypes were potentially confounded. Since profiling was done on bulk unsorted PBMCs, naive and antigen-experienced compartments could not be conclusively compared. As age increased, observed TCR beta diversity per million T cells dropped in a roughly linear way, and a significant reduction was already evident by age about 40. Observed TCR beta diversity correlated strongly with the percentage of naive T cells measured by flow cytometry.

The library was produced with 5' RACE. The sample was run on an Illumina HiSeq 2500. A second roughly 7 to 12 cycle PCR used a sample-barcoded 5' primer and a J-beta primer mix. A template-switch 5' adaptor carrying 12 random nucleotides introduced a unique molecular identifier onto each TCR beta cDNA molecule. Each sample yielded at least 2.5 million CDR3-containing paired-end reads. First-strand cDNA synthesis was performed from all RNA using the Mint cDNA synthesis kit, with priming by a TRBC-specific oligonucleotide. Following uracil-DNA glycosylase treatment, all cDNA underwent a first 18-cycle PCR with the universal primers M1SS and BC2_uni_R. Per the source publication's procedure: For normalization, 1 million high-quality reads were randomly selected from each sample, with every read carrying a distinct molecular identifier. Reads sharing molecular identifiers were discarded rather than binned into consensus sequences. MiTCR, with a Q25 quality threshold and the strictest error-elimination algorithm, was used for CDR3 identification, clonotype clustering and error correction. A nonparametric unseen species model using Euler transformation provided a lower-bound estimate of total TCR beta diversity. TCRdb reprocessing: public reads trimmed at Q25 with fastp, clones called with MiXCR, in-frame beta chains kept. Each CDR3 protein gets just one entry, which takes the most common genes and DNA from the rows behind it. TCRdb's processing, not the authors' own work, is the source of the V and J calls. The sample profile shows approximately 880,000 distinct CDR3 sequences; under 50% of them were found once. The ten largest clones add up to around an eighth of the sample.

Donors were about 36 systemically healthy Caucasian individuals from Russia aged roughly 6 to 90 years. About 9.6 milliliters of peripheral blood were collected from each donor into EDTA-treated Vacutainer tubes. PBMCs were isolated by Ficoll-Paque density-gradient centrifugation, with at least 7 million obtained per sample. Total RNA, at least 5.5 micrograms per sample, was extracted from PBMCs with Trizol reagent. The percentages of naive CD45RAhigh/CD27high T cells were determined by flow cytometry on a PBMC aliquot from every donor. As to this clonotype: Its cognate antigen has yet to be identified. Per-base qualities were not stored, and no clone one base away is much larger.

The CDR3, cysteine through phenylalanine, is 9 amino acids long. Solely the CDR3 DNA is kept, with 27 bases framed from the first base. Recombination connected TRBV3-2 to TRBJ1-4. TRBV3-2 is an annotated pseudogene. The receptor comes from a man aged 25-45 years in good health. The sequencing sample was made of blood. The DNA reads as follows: TGTGCCAGTACTGAAAAACTGTTTTTT. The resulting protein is CASTEKLFF.